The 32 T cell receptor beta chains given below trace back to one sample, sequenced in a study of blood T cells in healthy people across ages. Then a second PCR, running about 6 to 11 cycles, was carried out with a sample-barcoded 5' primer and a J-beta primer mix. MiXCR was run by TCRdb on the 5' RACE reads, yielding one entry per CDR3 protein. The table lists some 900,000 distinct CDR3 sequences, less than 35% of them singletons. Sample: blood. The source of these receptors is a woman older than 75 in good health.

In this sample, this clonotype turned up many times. The chain's CDR3 is CASSQHRKGGGYTF. The DNA for the CDR3 is TGCGCCAGCAGCCAGCACAGGAAAGGGGGCGGCTACACCTTC. The rearrangement uses TRBV4-3 and TRBJ1-2; 7 positions agree with TRBD1. V was pared by 3 bases and J by 8 bases, with 9 bases of the junction left unmatched. In germline, CDR1 is LGHNA, CDR2 YSLEER. The CDR3 sequence is 14 residues long.

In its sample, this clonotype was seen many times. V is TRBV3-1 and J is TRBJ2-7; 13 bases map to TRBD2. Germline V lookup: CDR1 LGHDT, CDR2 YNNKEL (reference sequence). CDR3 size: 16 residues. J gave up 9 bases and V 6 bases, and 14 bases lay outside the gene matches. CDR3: CASSQTPGTSGKRQYF. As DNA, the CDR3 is TGTGCCAGCAGTCAGACGCCCGGGACTAGCGGGAAACGGCAGTACTTC.

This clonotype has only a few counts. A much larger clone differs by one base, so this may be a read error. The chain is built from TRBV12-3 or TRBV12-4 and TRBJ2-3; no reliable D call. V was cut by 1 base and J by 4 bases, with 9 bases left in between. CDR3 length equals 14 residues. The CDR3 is CASSLVLKADTQYF. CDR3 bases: TGTGCCAGCAGTTTAGTCCTTAAGGCAGATACGCAGTATTTT.

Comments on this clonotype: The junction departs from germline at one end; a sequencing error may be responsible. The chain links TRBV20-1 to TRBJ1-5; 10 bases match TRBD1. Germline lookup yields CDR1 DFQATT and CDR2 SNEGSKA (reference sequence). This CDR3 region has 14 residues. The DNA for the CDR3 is TGCGGTGCAGCCGGGACAGGGGTCAATCAGCCCCAGCATTTT. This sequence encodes CGAAGTGVNQPQHF.

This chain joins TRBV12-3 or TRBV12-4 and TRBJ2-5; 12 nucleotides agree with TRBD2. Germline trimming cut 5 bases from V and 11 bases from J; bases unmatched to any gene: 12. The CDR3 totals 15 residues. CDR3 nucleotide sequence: TGTGCCAGCAGTACTAGCGGGGGGAACTACAATGAGCAGTACTTC. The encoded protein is CASSTSGGNYNEQYF.

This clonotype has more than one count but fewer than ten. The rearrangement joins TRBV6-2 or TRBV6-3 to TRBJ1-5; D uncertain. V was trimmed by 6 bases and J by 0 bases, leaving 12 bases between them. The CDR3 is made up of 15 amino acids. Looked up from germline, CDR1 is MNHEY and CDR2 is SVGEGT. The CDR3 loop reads CASRNQRYSNQPQHF. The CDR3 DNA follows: TGTGCCAGCAGGAATCAGAGATATAGCAATCAGCCCCAGCATTTT.

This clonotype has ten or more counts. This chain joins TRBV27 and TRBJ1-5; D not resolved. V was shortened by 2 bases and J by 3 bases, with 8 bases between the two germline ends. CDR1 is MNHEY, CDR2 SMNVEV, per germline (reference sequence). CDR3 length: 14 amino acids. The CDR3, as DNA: TGTGCCAGCAGTTTAGAGGGAACCAATCAGCCCCAGCATTTT. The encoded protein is CASSLEGTNQPQHF.

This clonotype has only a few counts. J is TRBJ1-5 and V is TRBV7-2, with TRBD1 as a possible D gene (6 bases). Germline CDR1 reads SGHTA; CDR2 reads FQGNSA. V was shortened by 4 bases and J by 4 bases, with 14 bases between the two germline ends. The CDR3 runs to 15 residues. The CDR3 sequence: CASSSGGGVNQPQHF. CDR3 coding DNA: TGTGCCAGCAGCTCGGGGGGCGGGGTTAATCAGCCCCAGCATTTT.

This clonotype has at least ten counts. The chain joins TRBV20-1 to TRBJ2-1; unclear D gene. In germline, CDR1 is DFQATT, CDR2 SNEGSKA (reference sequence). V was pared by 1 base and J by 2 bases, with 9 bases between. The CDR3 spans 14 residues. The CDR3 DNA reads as TGCAGTGCTAGAGGGCAGCGAGCCTACAATGAGCAGTTCTTC. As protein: CSARGQRAYNEQFF.

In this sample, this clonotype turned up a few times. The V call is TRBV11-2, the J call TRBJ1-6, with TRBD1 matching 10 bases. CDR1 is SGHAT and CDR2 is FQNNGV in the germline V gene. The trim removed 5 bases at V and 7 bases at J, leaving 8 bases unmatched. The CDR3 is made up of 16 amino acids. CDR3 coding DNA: TGTGCCAGCAGCAGCCCGGGACAGGGGAGGAATTCACCCCTCCACTTT. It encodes CASSSPGQGRNSPLHF.

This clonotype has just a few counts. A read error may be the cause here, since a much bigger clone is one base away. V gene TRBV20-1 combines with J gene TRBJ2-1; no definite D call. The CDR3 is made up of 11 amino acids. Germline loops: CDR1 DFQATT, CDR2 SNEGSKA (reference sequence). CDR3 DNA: TGCAGGGCTACTATCAGCAATGAGCAGTTCTTC. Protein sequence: CRATISNEQFF.

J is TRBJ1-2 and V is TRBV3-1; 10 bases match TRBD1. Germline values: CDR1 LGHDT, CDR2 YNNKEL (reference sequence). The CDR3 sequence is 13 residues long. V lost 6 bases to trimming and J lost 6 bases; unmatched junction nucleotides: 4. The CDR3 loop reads CASRLGQGHGYTF. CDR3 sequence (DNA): TGTGCCAGCAGACTGGGACAGGGGCATGGCTACACCTTC.

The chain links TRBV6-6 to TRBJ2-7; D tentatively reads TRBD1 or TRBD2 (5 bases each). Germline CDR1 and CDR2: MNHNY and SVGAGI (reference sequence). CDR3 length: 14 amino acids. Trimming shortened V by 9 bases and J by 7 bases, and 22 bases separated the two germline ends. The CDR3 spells CASSGGYSYNEQYF. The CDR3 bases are TGTGCCAGTAGTGGGGGTTACTCCTACAATGAGCAGTACTTC.

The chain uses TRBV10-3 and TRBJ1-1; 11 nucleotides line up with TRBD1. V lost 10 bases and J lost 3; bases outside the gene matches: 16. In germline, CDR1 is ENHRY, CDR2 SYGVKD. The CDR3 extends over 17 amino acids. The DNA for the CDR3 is TGTGCCAGTAGTTACACGGGACAGGGGGGAGTCCACACTGAAGCTTTCTTT. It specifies CASSYTGQGGVHTEAFF.

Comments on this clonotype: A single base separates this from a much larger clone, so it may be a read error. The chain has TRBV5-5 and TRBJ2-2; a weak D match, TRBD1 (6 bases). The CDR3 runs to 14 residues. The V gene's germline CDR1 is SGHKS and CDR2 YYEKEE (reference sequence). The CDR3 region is CASSGQTNTGERFF. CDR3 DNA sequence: TGTGCCAGCAGCGGACAGACGAACACCGGGGAGCGGTTTTTT. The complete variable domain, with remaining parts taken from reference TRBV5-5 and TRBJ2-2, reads DAGVTQSPTHLIKTRGQQVTLRCSPISGHKSVSWYQQVLGQGPQFIFQYYEKEERGRGNFPDRFSARQFPNYSSELNVNALLLGDSALYLCASSGQTNTGERFFGEGSRLTVL.

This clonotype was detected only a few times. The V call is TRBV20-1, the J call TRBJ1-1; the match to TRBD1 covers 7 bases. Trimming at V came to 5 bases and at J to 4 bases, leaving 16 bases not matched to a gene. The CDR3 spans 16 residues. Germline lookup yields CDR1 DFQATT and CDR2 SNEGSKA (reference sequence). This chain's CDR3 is CSALPQGPERFTEAFF. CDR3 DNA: TGCAGTGCTCTACCACAGGGGCCAGAGAGGTTCACTGAAGCTTTCTTT.

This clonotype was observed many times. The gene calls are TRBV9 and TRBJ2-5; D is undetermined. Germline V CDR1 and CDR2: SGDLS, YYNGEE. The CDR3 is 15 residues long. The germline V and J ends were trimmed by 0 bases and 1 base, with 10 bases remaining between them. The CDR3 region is CASSVGLGSQETQYF. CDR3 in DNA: TGTGCCAGCAGCGTAGGTCTCGGGTCCCAAGAGACCCAGTACTTC.

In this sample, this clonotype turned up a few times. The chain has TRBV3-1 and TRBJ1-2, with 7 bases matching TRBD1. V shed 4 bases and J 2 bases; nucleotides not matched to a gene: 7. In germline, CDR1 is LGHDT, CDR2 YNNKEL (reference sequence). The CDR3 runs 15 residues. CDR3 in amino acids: CASSPSPGQNYGYTF. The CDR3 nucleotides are TGTGCCAGCAGCCCCTCCCCGGGACAGAACTATGGCTACACCTTC.

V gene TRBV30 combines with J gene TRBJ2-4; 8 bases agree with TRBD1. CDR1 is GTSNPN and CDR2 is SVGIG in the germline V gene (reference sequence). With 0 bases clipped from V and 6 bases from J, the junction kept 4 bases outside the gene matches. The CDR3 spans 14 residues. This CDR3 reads CAWSVGQGINIQYF. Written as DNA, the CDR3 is TGTGCCTGGAGTGTCGGACAGGGAATAAACATTCAGTACTTC.

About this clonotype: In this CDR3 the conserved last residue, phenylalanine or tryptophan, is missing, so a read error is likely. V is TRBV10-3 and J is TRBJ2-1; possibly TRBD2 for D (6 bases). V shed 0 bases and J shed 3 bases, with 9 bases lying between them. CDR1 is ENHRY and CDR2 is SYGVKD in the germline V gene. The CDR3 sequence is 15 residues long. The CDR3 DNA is TGTGCCATCAGTGAGTCGACGGGGGTCTACAATGAGCAGTTCGTC. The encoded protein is CAISESTGVYNEQFV.

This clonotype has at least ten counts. In DNA form, the CDR3 reads TGTGCCAGCAGCCAGAGCGGGGCTGGGGAGACCCAGTACTTC. Translation: CASSQSGAGETQYF. The gene calls are TRBV7-2 and TRBJ2-5, with TRBD2 identical over 7 bases. The V segment lost 5 bases and the J segment 5 bases; nucleotides outside the gene matches: 8. Germline V gene sequence: CDR1 SGHTA, CDR2 FQGNSA. The CDR3 sequence is 14 residues long.

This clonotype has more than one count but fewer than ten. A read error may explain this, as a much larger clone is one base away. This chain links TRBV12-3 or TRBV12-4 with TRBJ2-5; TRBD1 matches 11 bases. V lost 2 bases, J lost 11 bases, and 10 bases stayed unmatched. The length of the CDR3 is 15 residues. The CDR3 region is CASSLSGQGAGEQYF. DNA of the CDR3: TGTGCCAGCAGTTTAAGTGGACAGGGGGCGGGTGAGCAGTACTTC.

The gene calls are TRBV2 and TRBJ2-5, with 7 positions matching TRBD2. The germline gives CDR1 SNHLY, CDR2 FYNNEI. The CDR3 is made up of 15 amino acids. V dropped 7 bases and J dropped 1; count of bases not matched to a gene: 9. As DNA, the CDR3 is TGTGCCAGCACTCCCGATCTAGCGGTCCAAGAGACCCAGTACTTC. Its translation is CASTPDLAVQETQYF.

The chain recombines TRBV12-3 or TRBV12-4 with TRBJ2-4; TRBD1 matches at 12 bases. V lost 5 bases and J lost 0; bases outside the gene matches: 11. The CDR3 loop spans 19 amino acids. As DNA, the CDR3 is TGTGCCAGCAGTCCGGGACAGGGGGCGTCGGGGGGAGCCAAAAACATTCAGTACTTC. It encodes CASSPGQGASGGAKNIQYF.

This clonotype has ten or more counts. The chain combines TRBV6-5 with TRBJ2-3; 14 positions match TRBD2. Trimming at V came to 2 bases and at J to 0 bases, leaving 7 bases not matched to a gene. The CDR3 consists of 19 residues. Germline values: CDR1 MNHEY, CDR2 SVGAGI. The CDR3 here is CASSYGRTSGGFSTDTQYF. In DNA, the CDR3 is TGTGCCAGCAGTTACGGTCGGACTAGCGGGGGGTTTAGCACAGATACGCAGTATTTT.

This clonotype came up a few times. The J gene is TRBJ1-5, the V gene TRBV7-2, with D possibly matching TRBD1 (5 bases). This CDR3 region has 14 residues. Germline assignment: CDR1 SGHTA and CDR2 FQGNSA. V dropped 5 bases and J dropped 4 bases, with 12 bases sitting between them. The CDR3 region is CASSVGAVNQPQHF. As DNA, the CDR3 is TGTGCCAGCAGCGTAGGGGCAGTTAATCAGCCCCAGCATTTT.

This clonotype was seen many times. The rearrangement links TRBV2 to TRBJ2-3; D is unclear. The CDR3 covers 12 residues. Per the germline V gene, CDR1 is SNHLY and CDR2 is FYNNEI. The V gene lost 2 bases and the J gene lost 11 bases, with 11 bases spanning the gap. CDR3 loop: CASSEIHPLQYF. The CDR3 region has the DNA TGTGCCAGCAGTGAAATACACCCTCTGCAGTATTTT.

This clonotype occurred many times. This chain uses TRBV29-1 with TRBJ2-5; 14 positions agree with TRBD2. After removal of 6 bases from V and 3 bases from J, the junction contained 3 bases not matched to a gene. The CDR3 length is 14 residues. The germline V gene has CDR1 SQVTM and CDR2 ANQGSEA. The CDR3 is CSVGTSGGKETQYF. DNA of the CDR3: TGCAGCGTAGGGACTAGCGGGGGAAAAGAGACCCAGTACTTC.

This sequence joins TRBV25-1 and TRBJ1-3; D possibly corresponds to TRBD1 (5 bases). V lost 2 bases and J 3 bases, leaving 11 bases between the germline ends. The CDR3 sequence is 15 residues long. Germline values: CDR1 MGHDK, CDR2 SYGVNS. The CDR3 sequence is CASSETGVVGNTIYF. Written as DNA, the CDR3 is TGTGCCAGCAGTGAAACAGGAGTTGTTGGAAACACCATATATTTT. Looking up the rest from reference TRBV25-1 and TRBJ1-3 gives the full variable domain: EADIYQTPRYLVIGTGKKITLECSQTMGHDKMYWYQQDPGMELHLIHYSYGVNSTEKGDLSSESTVSRIRTEHFPLTLESARPSHTSQYLCASSETGVVGNTIYFGEGSWLTVV.

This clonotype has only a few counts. CDR3 in amino acids: CASSESTLRQGSPLHF. The CDR3 DNA is TGCGCCAGCAGTGAGTCTACCTTACGACAGGGATCACCCCTCCACTTT. This rearrangement joins TRBV10-2 to TRBJ1-6; TRBD1 matches 7 bases. V shed 0 bases and J 10 bases; nucleotides not matched to a gene: 9. CDR3 length: 16 amino acids. In germline, CDR1 is WSHSY, CDR2 SAAADI.

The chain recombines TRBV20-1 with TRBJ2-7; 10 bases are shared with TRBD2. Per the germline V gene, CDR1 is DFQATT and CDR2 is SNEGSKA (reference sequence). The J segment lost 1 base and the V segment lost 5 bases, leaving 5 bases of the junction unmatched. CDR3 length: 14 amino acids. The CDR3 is CSAGATSGSYEQYF. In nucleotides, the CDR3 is TGCAGTGCTGGAGCGACTAGCGGGTCCTACGAGCAGTACTTC.

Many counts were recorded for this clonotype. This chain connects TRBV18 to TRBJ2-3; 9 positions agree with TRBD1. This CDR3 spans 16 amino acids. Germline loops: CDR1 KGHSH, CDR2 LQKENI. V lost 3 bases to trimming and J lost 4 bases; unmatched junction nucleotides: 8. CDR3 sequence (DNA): TGTGCCAGCTCACCCTCGGGACAGGGCTCAGCAGATACGCAGTATTTT. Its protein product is CASSPSGQGSADTQYF.